The 12 T cell receptor beta chains presented below share a single source sample, sequenced in a study of post-analysis software for immune sequencing data. Study-wide results and limits: Comparison of patients with controls showed about 5 TRBV segments more frequent in patients, TRBV5-6, TRBV5-1 and TRBV20-1 among them.

These receptors have no known antigen. Sequencing libraries made from TCR beta cDNA carried unique molecular identifiers. From the PCR reads, TCRdb called clonotypes with MiXCR, one entry per CDR3 protein. The table has hundreds of thousands of distinct CDR3 sequences, around 53% seen once. Sequencing used blood. The origin of the receptors is a girl aged 5 to 17 with multiple sclerosis.

The CDR3 DNA follows: TGCAGCGTCGAGGGGGGGCTGGGGTCCTACGAGCAGTACTTC. Its translation is CSVEGGLGSYEQYF. The chain joins TRBV29-1 to TRBJ2-7; possible D gene TRBD2, 7 bases. This CDR3 has 14 amino acids. Germline V gene sequence: CDR1 SQVTM, CDR2 ANQGSEA. Deletions cut 6 bases from V and 1 base from J, with 16 bases between.

The chain joins TRBV12-3 or TRBV12-4 to TRBJ2-7, with TRBD1 matching over 11 bases. This CDR3 region has 14 residues. Trimming at V came to 4 bases and at J to 7 bases, leaving 6 bases not matched to a gene. DNA for the CDR3: TGTGCCAGCAGTTCCACGGGACAGGGGGGAGAGCAGTACTTC. Its translation is CASSSTGQGGEQYF.

In this sample, this clonotype turned up a few times. This chain links TRBV6-5 with TRBJ2-7, with 8 bases identical to TRBD1. The CDR3 is made up of 13 amino acids. Germline-derived CDR1 and CDR2 are MNHEY and SVGAGI. The J segment lost 6 bases and the V segment lost 7 bases, leaving 8 bases of the junction unmatched. CDR3 loop: CASNWGTGGEQYF. For the CDR3, the DNA is TGTGCCAGCAACTGGGGGACAGGAGGCGAGCAGTACTTC.

The chain recombines TRBV9 with TRBJ2-3; D is perhaps TRBD2 (6 bases). Germline assignment: CDR1 SGDLS and CDR2 YYNGEE. V shed 4 bases and J shed 2 bases, with 17 bases lying between them. This CDR3 spans 16 amino acids. The CDR3 loop reads CASSLEAGFYTDTQYF. CDR3 bases: TGTGCCAGCAGCCTAGAGGCGGGGTTCTACACAGATACGCAGTATTTT.

The V call is TRBV14, the J call TRBJ2-3, with D possibly matching TRBD2 (5 bases). Germline CDR1 reads SGHDN; CDR2 reads FVKESK. V dropped 0 bases and J dropped 2 bases, with 9 bases sitting between them. The CDR3 length is 15 residues. The CDR3 loop reads CASSQDWENTDTQYF. The CDR3 nucleotides read TGTGCCAGCAGCCAAGATTGGGAGAACACAGATACGCAGTATTTT.

The J gene is TRBJ1-5, the V gene TRBV30; tentatively, D is TRBD1 (6 bases). CDR1 and CDR2 (germline): GTSNPN, SVGIG (reference sequence). Trimming shortened V by 1 base and J by 4 bases, and 14 bases separated the two germline ends. This CDR3 contains 15 residues. CDR3 sequence reads: CAWSGARGGNQPQHF. As DNA, the CDR3 is TGTGCCTGGAGTGGGGCCAGGGGTGGGAATCAGCCCCAGCATTTT.

The CDR3: CATSTRAGGNEQFF. The CDR3 nucleotides are TGTGCCACCAGCACTAGGGCAGGGGGCAATGAGCAGTTCTTC. The rearrangement joins TRBV15 to TRBJ2-1, with TRBD1 matching over 7 bases. J gave up 6 bases and V 4 bases, and 6 bases lay outside the gene matches. The CDR3 length is 14 residues. Germline CDR1 is LNHNV and CDR2 is YYDKDF (reference sequence).

The chain carries TRBV20-1 and TRBJ2-3; TRBD1 aligns across 7 bases. The germline V gene encodes CDR1 DFQATT and CDR2 SNEGSKA (reference sequence). CDR3 length: 13 residues. The CDR3 DNA reads as TGCCCTTTTATCAGGGGGTTCACAGATACGCAGTATTTT. It translates to CPFIRGFTDTQYF.

The chain employs TRBV5-1 and TRBJ2-5, with unresolved D. The germline V and J ends were trimmed by 4 bases and 4 bases, with 14 bases remaining between them. Germline V gene lookup returns CDR1 SGHRS and CDR2 YFSETQ. This CDR3 is built from 14 residues. The CDR3 sequence is CASSQSIGIETQYF. The CDR3 DNA follows: TGCGCCAGCAGCCAATCGATAGGTATAGAGACCCAGTACTTC. The whole variable domain, filled in from reference TRBV5-1 and TRBJ2-5, reads KAGVTQTPRYLIKTRGQQVTLSCSPISGHRSVSWYQQTPGQGLQFLFEYFSETQRNKGNFPGRFSGRQFSNSRSEMNVSTLELGDSALYLCASSQSIGIETQYFGPGTRLLVL.

The table lists this clonotype with many counts. The chain combines TRBV6-4 with TRBJ2-1, with 10 bases fitting TRBD2. Germline V gene lookup returns CDR1 MRHNA and CDR2 SNTAGT. The CDR3 has 15 residues. The ends lost 3 bases at V and 6 bases at J; junction bases unmatched: 5. CDR3 DNA sequence: TGTGCCAGCAGTGAAGTAGCGGGAGGAGCCAATGAGCAGTTCTTC. It encodes CASSEVAGGANEQFF.

The CDR3, as DNA: TGCAGTGCTCCGGACAGGGGAACTAGCACAGATACGCAGTATTTT. It translates to CSAPDRGTSTDTQYF. This chain uses TRBV20-1 with TRBJ2-3, with 9 nucleotides matching TRBD1. V shed 5 bases and J 0 bases; nucleotides not matched to a gene: 6. The CDR3 length is 15 residues. Germline V lookup: CDR1 DFQATT, CDR2 SNEGSKA (reference sequence).

V gene TRBV7-3 combines with J gene TRBJ2-7; D possibly matches TRBD1 or TRBD2 (5 bases each). The tail of the sequence fits TRBJ2-1 better, so the J call may be wrong. This CDR3 comprises 15 residues. The V gene's germline CDR1 is SGHTA and CDR2 FQGTGA. This chain's CDR3 is CASSLGAGPGYEQFF. DNA for the CDR3: TGTGCCAGCAGCTTAGGGGCGGGCCCCGGGTATGAGCAGTTCTTC.